A selection of T cell receptor beta chains follows, all from one sample in a study of blood T cell repertoires in COVID-19. Method: immunoSEQ multiplex PCR; TCRdb's copy keeps in-frame clones and lacks some. The table lists 200,000 to 250,000 clones, more than 80% of them singletons. The specimen was PBMCs or T cells enriched from blood (not recorded which). The receptors stem from a woman aged 18-30 years in a cohort exposed to, infected with or recovered from COVID-19 (not recorded which). Both conserved end residues are part of each CDR3. The D gene is left open where the match is weak. Size tells how often a clone was seen (once, few, many) or the class of an expanded clone, and some rows leave it out.

D gene: .; clone size: .; V gene: TRBV3-1/TRBV3-2; J gene: TRBJ2-1; CDR3 protein: CASGRQAGVHEQFF; CDR3 DNA: TGTGCCAGCGGTAGACAAGCCGGGGTCCATGAGCAGTTCTTC
D gene: .; clone size: .; V gene: TRBV4-1; J gene: TRBJ2-3; CDR3 protein: CASSQAGPSTDTQYF; CDR3 DNA: TGCGCCAGCAGCCAAGCAGGGCCCAGCACAGATACGCAGTATTTT
D gene: .; clone size: .; V gene: TRBV27; J gene: TRBJ2-1; CDR3 protein: CASSPTTYSYNEQFF; CDR3 DNA: TGTGCCAGCAGTCCGACTACCTACTCCTACAATGAGCAGTTCTTC
D gene: TRBD2; clone size: .; V gene: TRBV2; J gene: TRBJ2-3; CDR3 protein: CASSEAFAGEADTQYF; CDR3 DNA: TGTGCCAGCAGTGAAGCCTTCGCGGGAGAGGCAGATACGCAGTATTTT
D gene: TRBD1; clone size: .; V gene: TRBV2; J gene: TRBJ1-3; CDR3 protein: CASSERDRVGNTIYF; CDR3 DNA: TGTGCCAGCAGTGAACGGGACAGGGTTGGAAACACCATATATTTT
D gene: TRBD2; clone size: .; V gene: TRBV7-3; J gene: TRBJ2-7; CDR3 protein: CASSLAGGHHEQYF; CDR3 DNA: TGTGCCAGCAGCTTAGCGGGAGGTCACCACGAGCAGTACTTC
D gene: TRBD2; clone size: .; V gene: TRBV5-8; J gene: TRBJ2-4; CDR3 protein: CASSLGLAGELAKNIQYF; CDR3 DNA: TGTGCCAGCAGCTTGGGCCTAGCGGGAGAGTTAGCCAAAAACATTCAGTACTTC
D gene: TRBD1; clone size: .; V gene: TRBV15; J gene: TRBJ1-5; CDR3 protein: CATSSIRGLGQPQHF; CDR3 DNA: TGTGCCACCAGCAGTATAAGGGGGCTTGGTCAGCCCCAGCATTTT
D gene: TRBD1; clone size: .; V gene: TRBV2; J gene: TRBJ1-2; CDR3 protein: CASRQQGDGYTF; CDR3 DNA: TGTGCCAGCAGACAACAGGGGGATGGCTACACCTTC
D gene: TRBD2; clone size: .; V gene: TRBV5-8; J gene: TRBJ2-5; CDR3 protein: CASSLGGTSGRQETQYF; CDR3 DNA: TGTGCCAGCAGCTTGGGCGGGACTAGCGGGAGGCAAGAGACCCAGTACTTC
D gene: .; clone size: .; V gene: TRBV19; J gene: TRBJ1-5; CDR3 protein: CASSTGTLVPSNQPQHF; CDR3 DNA: TGTGCCAGTAGTACCGGGACATTAGTACCCAGCAATCAGCCCCAGCATTTT
D gene: TRBD1; clone size: .; V gene: TRBV18; J gene: TRBJ2-6; CDR3 protein: CASSPPGTVGGVLTF; CDR3 DNA: TGTGCCAGCTCACCACCCGGGACAGTCGGAGGCGTCCTGACTTTC
D gene: TRBD2; clone size: .; V gene: TRBV18; J gene: TRBJ2-1; CDR3 protein: CASSLTSGGSYNEQFF; CDR3 DNA: TGTGCCAGCTCACTAACTAGCGGGGGCTCCTACAATGAGCAGTTCTTC
D gene: TRBD1; clone size: .; V gene: TRBV19; J gene: TRBJ1-2; CDR3 protein: CASSIFIGQGGYTF; CDR3 DNA: TGTGCCAGTAGTATCTTCATCGGACAGGGTGGCTACACCTTC
D gene: TRBD1; clone size: .; V gene: TRBV6-1; J gene: TRBJ1-4; CDR3 protein: CASSDRDRGWGNEKLFF; CDR3 DNA: TGTGCCAGCAGTGACCGGGACAGGGGTTGGGGTAATGAAAAACTGTTTTTT
D gene: .; clone size: .; V gene: TRBV5-4; J gene: TRBJ1-1; CDR3 protein: CASSLSRENTEAFF; CDR3 DNA: TGTGCCAGCAGCTTAAGCCGAGAGAACACTGAAGCTTTCTTT
D gene: .; clone size: .; V gene: TRBV28; J gene: TRBJ1-3; CDR3 protein: CASSYTGHSGNTIYF; CDR3 DNA: TGTGCCAGCAGTTATACGGGACACTCTGGAAACACCATATATTTT
D gene: .; clone size: .; V gene: TRBV6-5; J gene: TRBJ1-2; CDR3 protein: CASRRESDGYTF; CDR3 DNA: TGTGCCAGCAGGAGGGAGTCGGATGGCTACACCTTC
D gene: TRBD1; clone size: .; V gene: TRBV2; J gene: TRBJ2-3; CDR3 protein: CASSGPSGGYADTQYF; CDR3 DNA: TGTGCCAGCAGTGGCCCCTCAGGGGGTTATGCAGATACGCAGTATTTT
D gene: TRBD1; clone size: .; V gene: TRBV28; J gene: TRBJ2-7; CDR3 protein: CASSPAGDRAYEQYF; CDR3 DNA: TGTGCCAGCAGTCCCGCCGGGGACAGGGCCTACGAGCAGTACTTC
D gene: TRBD2; clone size: .; V gene: TRBV19; J gene: TRBJ2-3; CDR3 protein: CASSIFGGAVTDTQYF; CDR3 DNA: TGTGCCAGTAGTATCTTCGGGGGGGCCGTCACAGATACGCAGTATTTT
D gene: TRBD1; clone size: .; V gene: TRBV7-9; J gene: TRBJ2-3; CDR3 protein: CASSLAIPGGSSTDTQYF; CDR3 DNA: TGTGCCAGCAGCTTAGCGATACCAGGGGGCTCTAGCACAGATACGCAGTATTTT
D gene: .; clone size: .; V gene: TRBV6-2/TRBV6-3; J gene: TRBJ1-5; CDR3 protein: CASSYGPGGPQHF; CDR3 DNA: TGTGCCAGCAGTTACGGCCCCGGGGGACCCCAGCATTTT
D gene: .; clone size: .; V gene: TRBV24-1; J gene: TRBJ1-5; CDR3 protein: CATSEQETHSNQPQHF; CDR3 DNA: TGTGCCACCAGCGAACAGGAGACCCATAGCAATCAGCCCCAGCATTTT
D gene: .; clone size: few; V gene: TRBV15; J gene: TRBJ2-4; CDR3 protein: CATRERTTKNIQYF; CDR3 DNA: TGTGCCACCAGGGAGAGGACTACCAAAAACATTCAGTACTTC
D gene: TRBD1; clone size: .; V gene: TRBV5-1; J gene: TRBJ1-1; CDR3 protein: CASSSVDRVTEAFF; CDR3 DNA: TGCGCCAGCAGCTCCGTTGACAGGGTGACTGAAGCTTTCTTT
D gene: TRBD2; clone size: .; V gene: TRBV5-4; J gene: TRBJ2-3; CDR3 protein: CASSGTSGRVADTQYF; CDR3 DNA: TGTGCCAGCAGCGGGACTAGCGGGAGGGTAGCAGATACGCAGTATTTT
D gene: TRBD1; clone size: .; V gene: TRBV5-8; J gene: TRBJ1-6; CDR3 protein: CASSLGQGRSPLHF; CDR3 DNA: TGTGCCAGCAGCTTGGGACAGGGGCGTTCACCCCTCCACTTT
D gene: .; clone size: .; V gene: TRBV18; J gene: TRBJ1-1; CDR3 protein: CASSPAGRFEAFF; CDR3 DNA: TGTGCCAGCTCACCAGCAGGGAGGTTTGAAGCTTTCTTT
D gene: TRBD1; clone size: .; V gene: TRBV5-1; J gene: TRBJ1-4; CDR3 protein: CASSDTTGQGAEKLFF; CDR3 DNA: TGCGCCAGCAGCGACACTACTGGACAGGGGGCCGAAAAACTGTTTTTT
D gene: .; clone size: .; V gene: TRBV20-1; J gene: TRBJ2-7; CDR3 protein: CSASPGAYEQYF; CDR3 DNA: TGCAGTGCTAGTCCGGGGGCCTACGAGCAGTACTTC
D gene: .; clone size: .; V gene: TRBV7-9; J gene: TRBJ2-7; CDR3 protein: CASSPRRVAPSSYEQYF; CDR3 DNA: TGTGCCAGCAGCCCGAGGAGGGTAGCGCCGAGCTCCTACGAGCAGTACTTC
D gene: .; clone size: once; V gene: TRBV5-1; J gene: TRBJ2-7; CDR3 protein: CASSLRLPGNEQYF; CDR3 DNA: TGCGCCAGCAGCTTGCGGTTACCAGGGAACGAGCAGTACTTC
D gene: .; clone size: .; V gene: TRBV10-3; J gene: TRBJ1-1; CDR3 protein: CAIKEVNTEAFF; CDR3 DNA: TGTGCCATCAAGGAGGTGAACACTGAAGCTTTCTTT
D gene: .; clone size: .; V gene: TRBV4-1; J gene: TRBJ2-4; CDR3 protein: CASSRPGESGQYF; CDR3 DNA: TGCGCCAGCAGCCGACCAGGGGAGTCAGGTCAGTACTTC
D gene: TRBD1; clone size: .; V gene: TRBV5-4; J gene: TRBJ2-5; CDR3 protein: CASSNLTGGGETQYF; CDR3 DNA: TGTGCCAGCAGCAACCTAACAGGGGGCGGAGAGACCCAGTACTTC
D gene: .; clone size: once; V gene: TRBV3-1/TRBV3-2; J gene: TRBJ1-6; CDR3 protein: CASSQVRGSISNSPLHF; CDR3 DNA: TGTGCCAGCAGCCAAGTTCGAGGCTCTATATCAAATTCACCCCTCCACTTT
D gene: .; clone size: .; V gene: TRBV6-5; J gene: TRBJ1-1; CDR3 protein: CASTDGGEAFF; CDR3 DNA: TGTGCCAGCACCGACGGGGGAGAAGCTTTCTTT
D gene: .; clone size: .; V gene: TRBV4-1; J gene: TRBJ1-2; CDR3 protein: CASSQEAGTYGYTF; CDR3 DNA: TGCGCCAGCAGCCAAGAAGCAGGAACCTATGGCTACACCTTC
D gene: TRBD2; clone size: .; V gene: TRBV5-1; J gene: TRBJ2-2; CDR3 protein: CASSFPSLAGANTGELFF; CDR3 DNA: TGCGCCAGCAGCTTTCCCTCACTAGCGGGGGCGAACACCGGGGAGCTGTTTTTT
D gene: TRBD2; clone size: .; V gene: TRBV7-6; J gene: TRBJ2-7; CDR3 protein: CASSLGGGLAYGVDEQYF; CDR3 DNA: TGTGCCAGCAGCTTAGGTGGCGGACTAGCATACGGGGTCGACGAGCAGTACTTC
D gene: .; clone size: .; V gene: TRBV7-2; J gene: TRBJ2-7; CDR3 protein: CASSLWAETYEQYF; CDR3 DNA: TGTGCCAGCAGCTTATGGGCCGAAACCTACGAGCAGTACTTC
D gene: TRBD1; clone size: .; V gene: TRBV5-6; J gene: TRBJ1-2; CDR3 protein: CASSFRQGAEAGYTF; CDR3 DNA: TGTGCCAGCAGCTTTCGACAGGGGGCGGAGGCTGGCTACACCTTC
D gene: .; clone size: .; V gene: TRBV12-3/TRBV12-4; J gene: TRBJ1-2; CDR3 protein: CASRFGAEYGYTF; CDR3 DNA: TGTGCCAGCAGGTTTGGGGCGGAGTATGGCTACACCTTC